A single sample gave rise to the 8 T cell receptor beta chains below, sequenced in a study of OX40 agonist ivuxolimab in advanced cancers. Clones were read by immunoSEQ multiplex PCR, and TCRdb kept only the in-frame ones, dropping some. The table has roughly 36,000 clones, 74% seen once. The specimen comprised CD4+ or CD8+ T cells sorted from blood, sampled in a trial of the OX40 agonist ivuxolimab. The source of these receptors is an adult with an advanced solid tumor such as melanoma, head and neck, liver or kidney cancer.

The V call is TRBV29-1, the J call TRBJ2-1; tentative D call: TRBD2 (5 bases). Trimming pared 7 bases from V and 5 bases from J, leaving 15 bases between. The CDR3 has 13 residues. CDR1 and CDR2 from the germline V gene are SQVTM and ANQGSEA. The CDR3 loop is CSAEVARDNEQFF. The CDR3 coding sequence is TGCAGCGCTGAGGTTGCGCGGGACAATGAGCAGTTCTTC.

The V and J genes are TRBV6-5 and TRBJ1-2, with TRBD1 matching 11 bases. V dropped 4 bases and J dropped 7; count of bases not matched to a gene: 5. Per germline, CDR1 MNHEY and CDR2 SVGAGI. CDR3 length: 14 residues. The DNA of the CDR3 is TGTGCCAGCAGTTCAGGACAGGGGGCCCGTGGCTACACCTTC. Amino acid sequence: CASSSGQGARGYTF.

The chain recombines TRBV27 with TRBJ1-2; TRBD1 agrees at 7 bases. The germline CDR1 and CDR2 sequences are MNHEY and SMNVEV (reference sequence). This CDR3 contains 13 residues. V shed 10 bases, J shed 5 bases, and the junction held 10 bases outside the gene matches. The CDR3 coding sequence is TGTGCCACCGGACGACAGGGCGGGTATGGCTACACCTTC. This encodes CATGRQGGYGYTF.

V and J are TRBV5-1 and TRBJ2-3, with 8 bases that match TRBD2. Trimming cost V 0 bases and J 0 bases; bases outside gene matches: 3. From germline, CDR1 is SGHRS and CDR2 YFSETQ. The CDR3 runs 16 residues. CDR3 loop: CASSLAGRASTDTQYF. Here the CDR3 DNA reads TGCGCCAGCAGCTTGGCCGGGAGGGCGAGCACAGATACGCAGTATTTT.

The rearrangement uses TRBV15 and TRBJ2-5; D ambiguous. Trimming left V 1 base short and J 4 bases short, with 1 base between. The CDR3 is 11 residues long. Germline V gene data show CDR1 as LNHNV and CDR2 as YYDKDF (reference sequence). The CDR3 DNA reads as TGTGCCACCAGCAGAGTAGAGACCCAGTACTTC. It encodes CATSRVETQYF.

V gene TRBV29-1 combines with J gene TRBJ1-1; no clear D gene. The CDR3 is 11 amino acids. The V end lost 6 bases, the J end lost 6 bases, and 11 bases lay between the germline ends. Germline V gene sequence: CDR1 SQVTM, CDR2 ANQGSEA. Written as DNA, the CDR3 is TGCAGCGTCCAAGTGGGTCCTGAAGCTTTCTTT. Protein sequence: CSVQVGPEAFF.

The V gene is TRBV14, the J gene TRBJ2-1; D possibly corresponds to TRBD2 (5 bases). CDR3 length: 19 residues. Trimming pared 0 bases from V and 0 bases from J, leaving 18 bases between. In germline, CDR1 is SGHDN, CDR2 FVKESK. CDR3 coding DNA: TGTGCCAGCAGCCAAGAACGACGGGAAGCGGCCCTCTCCTACAATGAGCAGTTCTTC. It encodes CASSQERREAALSYNEQFF.

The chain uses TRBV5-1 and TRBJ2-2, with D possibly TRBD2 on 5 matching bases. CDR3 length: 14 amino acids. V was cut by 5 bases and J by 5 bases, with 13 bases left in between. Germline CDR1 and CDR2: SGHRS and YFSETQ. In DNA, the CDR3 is TGCGCCAGCAGGCCGGGGATAGCGACCGGGGAGCTGTTTTTT. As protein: CASRPGIATGELFF.